This note documents a single TCR beta chain sequence. The CDR3 length is 15 residues. Germline assignment: CDR1 SGHRS and CDR2 YFSETQ. Losses at the gene ends were 4 bases for V and 6 bases for J; bases not matched to a gene: 6. Authors' analysis steps: Cell counts per sample came from amplifying reference gene primers. Profiling relied on immunoSEQ multiplex PCR, and the TCRdb table lists in-frame clones only, not all of them. D and trimming come from the DNA, and the V and J calls and clone size come from that table. The table has approximately 170,000 clones, 80% to 85% seen once; the top ten hold approximately 11%. The sample is drawn from a study of blood T cell repertoires in COVID-19. About the study: Samples came from the United States, Italy and Spain, spanning acute and convalescent COVID-19. In each case, the material was cDNA or gDNA derived from T cells, B-cell-depleted T cells, or PBMCs.

The sequenced material came from peripheral blood. This TCR derives from a man between 65 and 85 years old with active or convalescent COVID-19. V and J are TRBV5-1 and TRBJ2-3; TRBD2 aligns across 12 bases. CDR3 sequence reads: CASSPLAGGDDTQYF. For the CDR3, the DNA is TGCGCCAGCAGCCCACTAGCGGGGGGAGACGATACGCAGTATTTT.